Listed below are T cell receptor beta chains from one sample, sequenced in a study of control samples from healthy donors and cancer patients. TCRdb's copy holds only in-frame clones and misses some; the assay was immunoSEQ multiplex PCR. This sample has approximately 87,000 clones, with about 86% found just once. Material: blood. These receptors all come from a woman aged 45-65 years in good health. Each CDR3 is given with its conserved first and last residue. The D gene is left open where the match is weak.

>TRBJ1-1|TRBV6-5|-
CASRSGGRHTEAFF
>TRBJ2-1|TRBV12-3/TRBV12-4|TRBD2
CASTLVLAEQFF
>TRBJ1-1|TRBV6-6|TRBD1
CASSYNRGTEAFF
>TRBJ1-1|TRBV27|-
CASSRDGFLNTEAFF
>TRBJ2-3|TRBV13|TRBD2
CASSLASQRAGLEDTQYF
>TRBJ2-5|TRBV6-5|-
CASSYLTMGRETQYF
>TRBJ2-5|TRBV4-3|TRBD2
CASSQGASGVWETQYF
>TRBJ2-3|TRBV3-1/TRBV3-2|-
CASSLRQAAGDTQYF
>TRBJ2-2|TRBV7-2|TRBD2
CASSSTSGRAGGELFF
>TRBJ1-1|TRBV5-1|-
CASSLIGREGTEAFF
>TRBJ1-1|TRBV6-2/TRBV6-3|TRBD1
CASSSDRGIPMNTEAFF
>TRBJ1-1|TRBV19|TRBD1
CASKRGDRAGTEAFF
>TRBJ2-2|TRBV6-4|TRBD1
CASSEGQGPGELFF
>TRBJ2-7|TRBV15|-
CATSRGGSPAYEQYF
>TRBJ1-3|TRBV6-2/TRBV6-3|-
CASSYGGGTGNTIYF
>TRBJ1-4|TRBV7-2|-
CASSHLGEGNEKLFF
>TRBJ2-5|TRBV9|TRBD1
CASSVLKTGGRETQYF
>TRBJ2-2|TRBV28|-
CASSLRRRNTGELFF
>TRBJ2-5|TRBV9|-
CASSVGQQMGETQYF
>TRBJ1-5|TRBV5-1|-
CASSLTGGRNQPQHF
>TRBJ2-3|TRBV7-7|TRBD1
CASSRDRGQDTQYF
>TRBJ1-2|TRBV6-5|TRBD1
CASRSDRAGGYTF
>TRBJ1-4|TRBV5-1|-
CASSPGLATNEKLFF
>TRBJ2-7|TRBV4-1|-
CASSQAYPDTPSYEQYF
>TRBJ1-1|TRBV5-1|TRBD1
CASSLAGTGNTEAFF
>TRBJ1-5|TRBV7-9|-
CASSSSVGEQPQHF
>TRBJ2-5|TRBV2|-
CASSESRFQETQYF
>TRBJ1-3|TRBV19|TRBD1
CASSYNRGAYSGNTIYF
>TRBJ2-5|TRBV18|-
CASSSWTREQETQYF
>TRBJ2-5|TRBV5-1|TRBD1
CASSLEDRGQETQYF
>TRBJ2-1|TRBV18|-
CASSPQSSGNEQFF
>TRBJ2-4|TRBV3-1/TRBV3-2|TRBD2
CASRGGGATKNIQYF
>TRBJ1-5|TRBV2|-
CASSTTPHGNQPQHF
>TRBJ1-6|TRBV2|-
CASRTEGNSPLHF
>TRBJ1-5|TRBV19|TRBD1
CASSMEAGTGGGQPQHF
>TRBJ1-1|TRBV5-1|-
CASSLESAGDGATEAFF
>TRBJ2-7|TRBV28|TRBD2
CASTSGTYEQYF
>TRBJ2-7|TRBV20-1|-
CSASDGEVLVPYEQYF
>TRBJ2-7|TRBV4-3|TRBD2
CASSREAGDPSYEQYF
>TRBJ1-1|TRBV28|TRBD1
CASSEATGKNTEAFF
>TRBJ2-3|TRBV5-8|-
CASSLEGGAGNTQYF
>TRBJ2-5|TRBV23-1|-
CASSQSIPGGRETQYF
>TRBJ2-1|TRBV28|-
CASRMGGARNEQFF
>TRBJ1-2|TRBV5-5|-
CASSLASSYGYTF